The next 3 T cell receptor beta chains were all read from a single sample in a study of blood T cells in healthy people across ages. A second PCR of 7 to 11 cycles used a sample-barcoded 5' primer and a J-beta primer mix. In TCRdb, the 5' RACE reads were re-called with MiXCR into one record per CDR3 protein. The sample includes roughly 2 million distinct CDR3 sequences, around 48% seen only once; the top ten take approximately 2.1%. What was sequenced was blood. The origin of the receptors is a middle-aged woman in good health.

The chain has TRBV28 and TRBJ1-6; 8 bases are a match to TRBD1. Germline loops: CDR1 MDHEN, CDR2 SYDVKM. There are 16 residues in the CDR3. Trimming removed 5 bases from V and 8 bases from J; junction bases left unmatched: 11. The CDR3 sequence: CASSPSRDRLDSPLHF. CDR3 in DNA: TGTGCCAGCAGTCCAAGCCGGGACAGGTTGGATTCACCCCTCCACTTT.

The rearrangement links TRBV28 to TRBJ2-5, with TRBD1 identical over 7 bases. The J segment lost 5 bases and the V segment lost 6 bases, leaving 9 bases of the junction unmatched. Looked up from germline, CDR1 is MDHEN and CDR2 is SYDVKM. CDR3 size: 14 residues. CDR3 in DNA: TGTGCCAGCAGGGGGACAGTTTCTGCGGAGACCCAGTACTTC. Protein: CASRGTVSAETQYF.

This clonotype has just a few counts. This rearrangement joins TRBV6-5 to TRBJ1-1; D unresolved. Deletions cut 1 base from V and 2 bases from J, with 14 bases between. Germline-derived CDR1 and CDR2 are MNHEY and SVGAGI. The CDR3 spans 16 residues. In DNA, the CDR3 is TGTGCCAGCAGTTACTTCCCCGCGGCCTCAAACACTGAAGCTTTCTTT. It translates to CASSYFPAASNTEAFF.